The entry that follows covers one TCR beta chain sequence. The germline V gene has CDR1 SEHNR and CDR2 FQNEAQ (reference sequence). The CDR3 is 15 amino acids. V was trimmed by 7 bases and J by 0 bases, leaving 10 bases between them. The data are from a study of blood T cell repertoires in COVID-19. Study context: Researchers got acute and convalescent COVID-19 samples from the United States, Italy and Spain. T cells, B-cell-depleted T cells, or PBMCs supplied cDNA or gDNA.

Source study methods: How many nucleated cells were present was estimated from reference gene primer amplification. Repertoires were generated with immunoSEQ multiplex PCR, while TCRdb's copy carries only in-frame clones and drops some. Clonal size and the V and J genes are those of that table, whereas D and trimming came from the DNA. The table has approximately 27,000 clones, about four fifths seen once; the top ten hold more than 65%. The sample was peripheral blood. This receptor was identified in a man aged 70-80 years with acute or convalescent COVID-19. V gene TRBV7-9 combines with J gene TRBJ2-6, with D perhaps TRBD1 (6 bases). CDR3 loop: CASIPGVSGANVLTF. CDR3 sequence (DNA): TGTGCCAGCATCCCAGGGGTCTCTGGGGCCAACGTCCTGACTTTC.